Below, 2 T cell receptor beta chains from the same sample are listed, as sequenced in a study of cytomegalovirus exposure and HLA in healthy donors. TCRdb's copy holds only in-frame clones and misses some; the assay was immunoSEQ multiplex PCR. The table shows fewer than 90,000 clones, with about 96% occurring only once. The material sequenced was PBMCs. The receptor set was obtained from a man younger than 30 in good health and CMV-seropositive.

The rearrangement uses TRBV5-4 and TRBJ1-1; TRBD1 agrees at 11 bases. The CDR3 runs to 14 residues. Germline V gene data show CDR1 as SGHNT and CDR2 as YYREEE (reference sequence). J was trimmed by 6 bases and V by 3 bases; bases with no gene match: 4. The DNA of the CDR3 is TGTGCCAGCAGCTCGGTGGGACAGGGGGCTGAAGCTTTCTTT. Encoded protein: CASSSVGQGAEAFF. The complete variable domain, with remaining parts taken from reference TRBV5-4 and TRBJ1-1, reads ETGVTQSPTHLIKTRGQQVTLRCSSQSGHNTVSWYQQALGQGPQFIFQYYREEENGRGNFPPRFSGLQFPNYSSELNVNALELDDSALYLCASSSVGQGAEAFFGQGTRLTVV.

The chain has TRBV28 and TRBJ2-3, with a tentative D call TRBD2 (6 bases). The germline V gene encodes CDR1 MDHEN and CDR2 SYDVKM. V was trimmed by 2 bases and J by 1 base, leaving 10 bases between them. The CDR3 totals 15 residues. The CDR3 DNA follows: TGTGCCAGCAGTTTAGGAGGGACTCGCACAGATACGCAGTATTTT. It translates to CASSLGGTRTDTQYF.